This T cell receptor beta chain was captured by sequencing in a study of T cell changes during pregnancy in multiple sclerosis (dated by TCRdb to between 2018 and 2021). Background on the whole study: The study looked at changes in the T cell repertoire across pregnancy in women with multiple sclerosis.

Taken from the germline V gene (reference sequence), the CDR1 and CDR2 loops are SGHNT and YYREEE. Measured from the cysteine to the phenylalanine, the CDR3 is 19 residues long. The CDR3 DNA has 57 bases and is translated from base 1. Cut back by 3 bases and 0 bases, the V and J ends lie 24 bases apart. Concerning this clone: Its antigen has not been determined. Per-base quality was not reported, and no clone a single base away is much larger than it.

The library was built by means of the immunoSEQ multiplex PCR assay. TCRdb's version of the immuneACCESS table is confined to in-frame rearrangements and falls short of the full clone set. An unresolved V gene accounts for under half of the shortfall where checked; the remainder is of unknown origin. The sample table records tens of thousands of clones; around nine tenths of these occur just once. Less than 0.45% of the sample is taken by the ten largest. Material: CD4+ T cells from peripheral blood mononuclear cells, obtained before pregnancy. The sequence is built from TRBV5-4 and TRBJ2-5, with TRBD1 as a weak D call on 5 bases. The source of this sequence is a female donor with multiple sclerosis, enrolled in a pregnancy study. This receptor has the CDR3 CASSWPDSPRRGDQETQYF. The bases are TGTGCCAGCAGCTGGCCAGACAGTCCCCGGCGCGGAGACCAAGAGACCCAGTACTTC.